This TCR beta chain appears in the sequencing data of a study of T-cell reconstitution after alpha-beta-depleted transplantation in children. A TCRbeta library incorporating unique molecular identifiers was prepared. TCRdb reprocessed the PCR reads with MiXCR, giving one entry per CDR3 protein. Among more than 550,000 distinct CDR3 sequences listed, roughly a tenth were seen once. The CDR3 is 14 amino acids. Germline CDR1 SGHTA, CDR2 FQGTGA. The V end lost 2 bases, the J end lost 2 bases, and 8 bases lay between the germline ends. The genes are TRBV7-3 and TRBJ2-3; D remains unclear. Material: PBMCs from the stem cell graft donor, obtained from the stem cell graft. This TCR was sampled from a human donor who donated a stem cell graft to a child with acute myeloid leukemia. In nucleotides, the CDR3 is TGTGCCAGCAGCTTACTCCGGCACACAGATACGCAGTATTTT. This codes for CASSLLRHTDTQYF.